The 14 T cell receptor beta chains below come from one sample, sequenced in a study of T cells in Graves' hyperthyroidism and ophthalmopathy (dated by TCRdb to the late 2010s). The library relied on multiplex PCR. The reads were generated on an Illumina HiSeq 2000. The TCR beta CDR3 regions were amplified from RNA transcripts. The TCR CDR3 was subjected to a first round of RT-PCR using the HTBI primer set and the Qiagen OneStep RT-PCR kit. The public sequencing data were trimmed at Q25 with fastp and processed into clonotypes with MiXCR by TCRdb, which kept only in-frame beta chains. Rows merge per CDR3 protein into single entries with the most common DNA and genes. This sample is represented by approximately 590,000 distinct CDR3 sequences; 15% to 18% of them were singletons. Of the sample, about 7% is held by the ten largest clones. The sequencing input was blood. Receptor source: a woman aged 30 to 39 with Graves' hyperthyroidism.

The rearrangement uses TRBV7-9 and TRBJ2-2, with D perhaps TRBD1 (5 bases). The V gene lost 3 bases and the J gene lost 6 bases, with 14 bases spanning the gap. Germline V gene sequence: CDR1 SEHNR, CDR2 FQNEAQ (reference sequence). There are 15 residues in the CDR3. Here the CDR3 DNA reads TGTGCCAGCAGCTTGTACAGGACCTCCCCCGGGGAGCTGTTTTTT. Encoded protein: CASSLYRTSPGELFF.

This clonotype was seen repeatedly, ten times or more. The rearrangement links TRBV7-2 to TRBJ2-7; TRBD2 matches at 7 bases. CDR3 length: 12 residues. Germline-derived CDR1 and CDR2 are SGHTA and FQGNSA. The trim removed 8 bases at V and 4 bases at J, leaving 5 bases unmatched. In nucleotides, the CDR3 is TGTGCCAGCGGGACTACCCAATACGAGCAGTACTTC. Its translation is CASGTTQYEQYF. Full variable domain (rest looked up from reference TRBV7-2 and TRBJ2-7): GAGVSQSPSNKVTEKGKDVELRCDPISGHTALYWYRQSLGQGLEFLIYFQGNSAPDKSGLPSDRFSAERTGGSVSTLTIQRTQQEDSAVYLCASGTTQYEQYFGPGTRLTVT.

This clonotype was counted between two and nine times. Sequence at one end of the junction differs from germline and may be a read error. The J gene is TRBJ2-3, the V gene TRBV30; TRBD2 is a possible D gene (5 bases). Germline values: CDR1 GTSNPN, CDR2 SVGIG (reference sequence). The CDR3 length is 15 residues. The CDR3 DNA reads TGTGCCCGGAGCCTGGGAGAATTTTTCACAGATACGCAGTATTTT. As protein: CARSLGEFFTDTQYF.

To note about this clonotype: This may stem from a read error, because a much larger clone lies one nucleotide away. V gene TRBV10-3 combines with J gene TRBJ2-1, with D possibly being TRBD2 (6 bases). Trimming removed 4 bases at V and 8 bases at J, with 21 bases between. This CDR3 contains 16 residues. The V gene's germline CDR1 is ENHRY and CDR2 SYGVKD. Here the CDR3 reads CAISVREGRTYDEQFF. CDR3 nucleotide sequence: TGTGCCATCAGTGTTCGGGAAGGGAGGACGTACGATGAGCAGTTCTTC.

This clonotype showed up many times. This chain's CDR3 is CASSQEGGSIKETQYF. CDR3 nucleotide sequence: TGTGCCAGCAGCCAAGAAGGGGGGAGCATTAAGGAGACCCAGTACTTC. The chain employs TRBV3-1 and TRBJ2-5; D assignment may be TRBD1 or TRBD2 (6 bases each). CDR1 is LGHDT, CDR2 YNNKEL, per germline (reference sequence). The CDR3 length is 16 residues. V lost 0 bases and J 5 bases, leaving 16 bases between the germline ends.

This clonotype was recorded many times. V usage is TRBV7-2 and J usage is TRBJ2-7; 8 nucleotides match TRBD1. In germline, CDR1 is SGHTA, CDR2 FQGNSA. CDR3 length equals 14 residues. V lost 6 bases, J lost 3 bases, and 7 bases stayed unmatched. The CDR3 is CASRPDRGYYEQYF. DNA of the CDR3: TGTGCCAGCAGGCCCGACAGGGGCTACTACGAGCAGTACTTC. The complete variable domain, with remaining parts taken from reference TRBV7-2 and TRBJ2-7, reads GAGVSQSPSNKVTEKGKDVELRCDPISGHTALYWYRQSLGQGLEFLIYFQGNSAPDKSGLPSDRFSAERTGGSVSTLTIQRTQQEDSAVYLCASRPDRGYYEQYFGPGTRLTVT.

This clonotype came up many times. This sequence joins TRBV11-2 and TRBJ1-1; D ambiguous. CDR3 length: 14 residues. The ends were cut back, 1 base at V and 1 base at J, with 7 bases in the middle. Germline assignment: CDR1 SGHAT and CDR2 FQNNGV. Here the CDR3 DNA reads TGTGCCAGCAGCTTAGTCCCGGGGAACACTGAAGCTTTCTTT. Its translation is CASSLVPGNTEAFF.

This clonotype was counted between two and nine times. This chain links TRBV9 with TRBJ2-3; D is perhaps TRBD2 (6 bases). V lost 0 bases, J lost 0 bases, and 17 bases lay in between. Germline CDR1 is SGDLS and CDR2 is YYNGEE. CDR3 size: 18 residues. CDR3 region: CASSVVSGTGDSTDTQYF. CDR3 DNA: TGTGCCAGCAGCGTAGTTTCAGGGACGGGAGATAGCACAGATACGCAGTATTTT.

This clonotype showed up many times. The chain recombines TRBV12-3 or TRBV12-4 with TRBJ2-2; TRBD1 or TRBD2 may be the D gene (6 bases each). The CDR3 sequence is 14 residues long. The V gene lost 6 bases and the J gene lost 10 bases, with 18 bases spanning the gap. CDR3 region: CASRIQGLLTELFF. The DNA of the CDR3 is TGTGCCAGCAGAATACAGGGACTCTTGACGGAGCTGTTTTTT.

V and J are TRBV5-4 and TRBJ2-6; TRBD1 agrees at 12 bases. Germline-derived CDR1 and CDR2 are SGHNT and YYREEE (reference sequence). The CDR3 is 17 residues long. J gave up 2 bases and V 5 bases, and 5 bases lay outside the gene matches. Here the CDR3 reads CASRSGTGGTGANVLTF. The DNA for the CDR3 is TGTGCCAGCAGGTCCGGGACAGGGGGCACTGGGGCCAACGTCCTGACTTTC.

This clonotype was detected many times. The CDR3 loop reads CASSLRPTHGEQYF. In DNA form, the CDR3 reads TGTGCCAGCAGCTTACGACCAACCCATGGCGAGCAGTACTTC. The chain recombines TRBV7-3 with TRBJ2-7; D not certain. This CDR3 is 14 amino acids long. V lost 2 bases and J lost 6, with 14 bases in between. Germline lookup yields CDR1 SGHTA and CDR2 FQGTGA.

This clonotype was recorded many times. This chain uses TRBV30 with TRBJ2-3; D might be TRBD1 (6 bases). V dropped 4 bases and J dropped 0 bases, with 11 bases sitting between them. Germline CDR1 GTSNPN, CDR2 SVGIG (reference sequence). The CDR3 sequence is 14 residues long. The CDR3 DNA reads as TGTGCCTGGAAGGTCAGGGGCAGCACAGATACGCAGTATTTT. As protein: CAWKVRGSTDTQYF.

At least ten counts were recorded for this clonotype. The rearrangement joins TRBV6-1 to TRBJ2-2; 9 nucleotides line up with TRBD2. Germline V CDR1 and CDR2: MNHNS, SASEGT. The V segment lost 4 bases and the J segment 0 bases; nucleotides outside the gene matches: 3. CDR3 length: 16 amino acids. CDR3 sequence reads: CASSGLAATNTGELFF. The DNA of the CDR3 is TGTGCCAGCAGTGGACTAGCGGCCACGAACACCGGGGAGCTGTTTTTT.

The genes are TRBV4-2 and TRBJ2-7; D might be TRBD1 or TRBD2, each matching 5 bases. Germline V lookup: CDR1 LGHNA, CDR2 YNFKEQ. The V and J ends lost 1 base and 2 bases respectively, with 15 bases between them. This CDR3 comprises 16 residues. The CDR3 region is CASSQGMGDHPYEQYF. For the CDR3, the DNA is TGTGCCAGCAGCCAAGGAATGGGGGACCATCCCTACGAGCAGTACTTC.